Below are 21 T cell receptor beta chains sequenced from a single sample in a study of T cells in Graves' hyperthyroidism and ophthalmopathy. TCR beta CDR3 region amplification was performed from RNA transcripts. Initially, a first-round RT-PCR of the TCR CDR3 employed the HTBI primer set. From the multiplex PCR reads, TCRdb called clonotypes with MiXCR, one entry per CDR3 protein. The sample consists of a few hundred thousand distinct CDR3 sequences, 12% to 15% of them appearing once. Sequenced: blood. Receptors originate from a woman aged 40 to 50 with Graves' hyperthyroidism.

Worth noting for this clonotype: A read error is possible here, since a much larger clone lies one base away. CDR3: CASRGTRPTYEQYF. The CDR3 nucleotides are TGTGCCAGCAGGGGGACACGACCGACCTACGAGCAGTACTTC. The V gene is TRBV28, the J gene TRBJ2-7; weak D call: TRBD1 (6 bases). CDR3 length: 14 amino acids. V dropped 6 bases and J dropped 2 bases, with 14 bases sitting between them. The germline V gene encodes CDR1 MDHEN and CDR2 SYDVKM.

This clonotype was observed a handful of times. The V gene is TRBV5-8, the J gene TRBJ2-2, with D possibly being TRBD1 or TRBD2 (5 bases each). This CDR3 spans 15 amino acids. Germline V gives CDR1 SGHTS, CDR2 YDEGEE. V lost 0 bases, J lost 2 bases, and 8 bases lay in between. Here the CDR3 reads CASSLGGYNTGELFF. CDR3 DNA sequence: TGTGCCAGCAGCTTGGGGGGGTATAACACCGGGGAGCTGTTTTTT.

CDR3 nucleotides: TGCGCCAGCAGCTTCGCGACAGGGGGGTCAGGTGGCTATGGCTACACCTTC. It codes for CASSFATGGSGGYGYTF. The chain carries TRBV5-1 and TRBJ1-2, with 9 bases fitting TRBD1. Germline assignment: CDR1 SGHRS and CDR2 YFSETQ. This CDR3 is built from 17 residues. V gave up 2 bases and J gave up 4 bases; unmatched junction bases: 12.

This clonotype was detected ten times or more. Germline is not matched at one junction end, which may reflect a read error. CDR3 region: CASREGQGAGHQPQHF. DNA for the CDR3: TGTGCCAGCAGGGAAGGCCAGGGGGCTGGCCATCAGCCCCAGCATTTT. The J gene is TRBJ1-5, the V gene TRBV6-1; 8 bases align to TRBD1. The germline V gene encodes CDR1 MNHNS and CDR2 SASEGT. The CDR3 runs to 16 residues.

This clonotype was counted ten times or more. This sequence joins TRBV15 and TRBJ2-3, with D possibly TRBD2 on 6 matching bases. This CDR3 comprises 15 residues. Trimming removed 3 bases from V and 0 bases from J, with 10 bases in between. Germline CDR1 is LNHNV and CDR2 is YYDKDF (reference sequence). The CDR3 spells CATSRLAHSTDTQYF. CDR3 nucleotides: TGTGCCACCAGCAGGCTAGCGCACAGCACAGATACGCAGTATTTT.

This clonotype was recorded at least ten times. V gene TRBV2 combines with J gene TRBJ2-2, with 12 nucleotides matching TRBD2. This CDR3 comprises 16 residues. V was pared by 5 bases and J by 7 bases, with 8 bases of the junction left unmatched. The V gene's germline CDR1 is SNHLY and CDR2 FYNNEI. CDR3 sequence: CASSTLAGGEGGELFF. CDR3 in DNA: TGTGCCAGCAGTACCCTAGCGGGAGGGGAAGGCGGGGAGCTGTTTTTT.

This clonotype was seen ten or more times. The rearrangement links TRBV2 to TRBJ2-4; perhaps TRBD1 as D (5 bases). This CDR3 comprises 14 residues. V gave up 3 bases and J gave up 6 bases, with 12 bases separating them. Germline V gene lookup returns CDR1 SNHLY and CDR2 FYNNEI. CDR3 sequence: CASSENRGGNIQYF. DNA for the CDR3: TGTGCCAGCAGTGAGAATAGGGGTGGAAACATTCAGTACTTC.

The chain employs TRBV28 and TRBJ2-1; weak D call: TRBD2 (5 bases). CDR1 and CDR2 from the germline V gene are MDHEN and SYDVKM. V shed 4 bases and J shed 4 bases, with 11 bases lying between them. The CDR3 is 14 residues long. The CDR3 sequence: CASSSREFYNEQFF. CDR3 DNA: TGTGCCAGCAGTTCGAGGGAGTTTTACAATGAGCAGTTCTTC.

The chain has TRBV5-4 and TRBJ2-7; the D is unclear. The V and J ends lost 0 bases and 7 bases respectively, with 8 bases between them. CDR1 SGHNT and CDR2 YYREEE come from the germline V gene (reference sequence). The CDR3 runs to 12 residues. In nucleotides, the CDR3 is TGTGCCAGCAGCTTGGACAGCAGGGAGCAGTACTTC. Its translation: CASSLDSREQYF.

This clonotype was recorded at least ten times. This chain joins TRBV5-1 and TRBJ2-1, with D perhaps matching TRBD1 or TRBD2 (5 bases each). The germline V gene encodes CDR1 SGHRS and CDR2 YFSETQ. The CDR3 runs to 14 residues. Trimming removed 2 bases at V and 4 bases at J, with 10 bases between. In DNA, the CDR3 is TGCGCCAGCAGCTTAGGTGAGGGGTACAATGAGCAGTTCTTC. This codes for CASSLGEGYNEQFF.

This clonotype was seen a handful of times. The gene calls are TRBV28 and TRBJ1-5, with 7 nucleotides matching TRBD1. The ends lost 2 bases at V and 4 bases at J; junction bases unmatched: 5. This CDR3 is 15 amino acids long. Germline CDR1 is MDHEN and CDR2 is SYDVKM. As DNA, the CDR3 is TGTGCCAGCAGTTTAATGGACAGGATTAATCAGCCCCAGCATTTT. It yields the protein CASSLMDRINQPQHF.

The table lists this clonotype with many counts. V is TRBV18 and J is TRBJ2-1; 8 positions match TRBD2. The germline CDR1 and CDR2 sequences are KGHSH and LQKENI. This CDR3 comprises 17 residues. V lost 1 base to trimming and J lost 1 base; unmatched junction nucleotides: 6. For the CDR3, the DNA is TGTGCCAGCTCACCACTTGCTCCGGGAGGGTCCTACAATGAGCAGTTCTTC. Translating it yields CASSPLAPGGSYNEQFF.

The chain employs TRBV25-1 and TRBJ2-2; TRBD1 matches 11 bases. The CDR3 extends over 18 amino acids. Trimming cost V 3 bases and J 4 bases; bases outside gene matches: 10. CDR1 and CDR2 (germline): MGHDK, SYGVNS. The CDR3 DNA sequence: TGTGCCAGCAGTGACTATAGGCCCGGGACAGGGGGCACCGGGGAGCTGTTTTTT. Its translation: CASSDYRPGTGGTGELFF.

This chain links TRBV5-6 with TRBJ2-7; TRBD1 or TRBD2 may be the D gene (5 bases each). The CDR3 loop spans 14 amino acids. Germline V gives CDR1 SGHDT, CDR2 YYEEEE. Deletions cut 3 bases from V and 3 bases from J, with 13 bases between. The CDR3 nucleotides read TGTGCCAGCAGCTGGGGGACGAACGACTACGAGCAGTACTTC. Protein product: CASSWGTNDYEQYF.

This clonotype was observed many times. The chain is built from TRBV20-1 and TRBJ1-1, with a possible D match to TRBD1 (6 bases). The CDR3 consists of 13 residues. From germline, CDR1 is DFQATT and CDR2 SNEGSKA (reference sequence). V dropped 4 bases and J dropped 4 bases, with 13 bases sitting between them. CDR3 coding DNA: TGCAGTGCTATTTGGGGGGCCGGCACTGAAGCTTTCTTT. The encoded protein is CSAIWGAGTEAFF.

The table lists this clonotype with many counts. This chain links TRBV28 with TRBJ2-7, with 7 bases fitting TRBD1. CDR3 length equals 16 residues. V trimming: 7 bases; J trimming: 1 base; junction bases outside the gene matches: 13. CDR1 is MDHEN and CDR2 is SYDVKM in the germline V gene. CDR3 loop: CASNQRQGFGSYEQYF. The CDR3 DNA is TGTGCCAGCAACCAGAGACAGGGTTTCGGATCCTACGAGCAGTACTTC.

This clonotype was seen at least ten times. The V and J genes are TRBV20-1 and TRBJ2-1; weak D call: TRBD2 (6 bases). The CDR3 covers 15 residues. The V and J ends lost 6 bases and 7 bases respectively, with 22 bases between them. Germline V lookup: CDR1 DFQATT, CDR2 SNEGSKA (reference sequence). CDR3 nucleotide sequence: TGCAGTGCGGGCAAGAGAACGGGAGTATGGAATGAGCAGTTCTTC. It specifies CSAGKRTGVWNEQFF.

This rearrangement joins TRBV28 to TRBJ2-1; a weak D match, TRBD2 (5 bases). Per the germline V gene, CDR1 is MDHEN and CDR2 is SYDVKM. The CDR3 extends over 15 amino acids. V lost 4 bases, J lost 3 bases, and 13 bases lay in between. CDR3 sequence: CASSSTGSFYNEQFF. In DNA form, the CDR3 reads TGTGCCAGCAGTTCTACGGGGTCCTTCTACAATGAGCAGTTCTTC.

This clonotype was picked up many times. The genes are TRBV20-1 and TRBJ2-3; 16 bases match TRBD2. The CDR3 consists of 20 residues. With V trimmed by 3 bases and J by 3 bases, 15 bases remained unmatched. CDR1 is DFQATT and CDR2 is SNEGSKA in the germline V gene (reference sequence). Here the CDR3 reads CSASPGLAGGLQWRTDTQYF. The CDR3 coding sequence is TGCAGTGCTAGTCCGGGACTAGCGGGAGGGCTCCAATGGAGGACAGATACGCAGTATTTT.

The CDR3 protein is CASSLHREGNEKLFF. CDR3 nucleotides: TGCGCCAGCAGCCTCCACAGGGAAGGTAATGAAAAACTGTTTTTT. This rearrangement joins TRBV4-1 to TRBJ1-4; TRBD1 might be the D (6 bases). Trimming removed 4 bases at V and 4 bases at J, with 13 bases between. Per the germline V gene, CDR1 is MGHRA and CDR2 is YSYEKL. The CDR3 runs to 15 residues.

This clonotype was detected many times. The chain is built from TRBV6-2 or TRBV6-3 and TRBJ1-1; possibly TRBD1 for D (6 bases). V lost 6 bases to trimming and J lost 11 bases, with 16 bases between them. The CDR3 consists of 12 residues. Germline values: CDR1 MNHEY, CDR2 SVGEGT. The CDR3 spells CASSYRTDQAFF. In DNA, the CDR3 is TGTGCCAGCAGCTATCGGACAGATCAGGCTTTCTTT.